This note documents a single TCR beta chain sequence. Once extracted for a subset, genomic DNA was divided evenly among several immunoSEQ plates. Generated by immunoSEQ multiplex PCR, the TCRdb table keeps only in-frame clones and is missing some. The data hold about 500,000 clones, with more than 70% observed a single time. This specimen belongs to a study of shared clonotypes between healthy human individuals. The clonotype comes from a woman aged 35 to 49 in good health. Some clones in this sample may be carry-over from other donors' samples. The sample comprised PBMCs.

The CDR3 DNA is TGCAGCGTCCTAGGGAGTTTCGCTGAAGCTTTCTTT. This encodes CSVLGSFAEAFF. The chain uses TRBV29-1 and TRBJ1-1; D uncertain. V was cut by 6 bases and J by 6 bases, with 14 bases left in between. The CDR3 runs to 12 residues. The germline gives CDR1 SQVTM, CDR2 ANQGSEA.